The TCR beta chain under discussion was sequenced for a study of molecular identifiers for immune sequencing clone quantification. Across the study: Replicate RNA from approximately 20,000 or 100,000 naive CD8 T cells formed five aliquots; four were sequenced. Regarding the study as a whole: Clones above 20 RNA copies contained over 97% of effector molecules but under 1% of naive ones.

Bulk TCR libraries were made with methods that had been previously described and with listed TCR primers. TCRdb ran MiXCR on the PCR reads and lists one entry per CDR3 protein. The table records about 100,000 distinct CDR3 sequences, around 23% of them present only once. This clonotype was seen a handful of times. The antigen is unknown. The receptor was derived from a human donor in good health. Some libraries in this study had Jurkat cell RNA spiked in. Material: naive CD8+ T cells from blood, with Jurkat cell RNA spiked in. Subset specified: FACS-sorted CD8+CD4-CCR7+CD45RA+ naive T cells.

CDR3 protein: CSATNSGSSYNEQFF. CDR3 coding DNA: TGCAGCGCCACCAATAGCGGGAGCTCCTACAATGAGCAGTTCTTC. This chain links TRBV29-1 with TRBJ2-1, with 9 bases fitting TRBD2. CDR1 SQVTM and CDR2 ANQGSEA come from the germline V gene. The CDR3 length is 15 residues. V dropped 7 bases and J dropped 0; count of bases not matched to a gene: 7.